The source of this T cell receptor (beta chain) is a study of control samples from healthy donors and cancer patients. The CDR3 is 13 amino acids. The V gene's germline CDR1 is MNHEY and CDR2 SMNVEV (reference sequence). Deletions cut 2 bases from V and 7 bases from J, with 11 bases between. The repertoire was sequenced with immunoSEQ multiplex PCR; TCRdb's copy has only in-frame clones and lacks some. Here the sample spans approximately 110,000 clones, 90% being singletons. Material for sequencing was blood. The sequence was obtained from a human donor in good health. The donor label of this sample is uncertain. The rearrangement uses TRBV27 and TRBJ1-2; D is possibly TRBD1 (6 bases). Here the CDR3 DNA reads TGTGCCAGCAGTTTAGGGGGGCGGGTTGGCTACACCTTC. This sequence encodes CASSLGGRVGYTF.